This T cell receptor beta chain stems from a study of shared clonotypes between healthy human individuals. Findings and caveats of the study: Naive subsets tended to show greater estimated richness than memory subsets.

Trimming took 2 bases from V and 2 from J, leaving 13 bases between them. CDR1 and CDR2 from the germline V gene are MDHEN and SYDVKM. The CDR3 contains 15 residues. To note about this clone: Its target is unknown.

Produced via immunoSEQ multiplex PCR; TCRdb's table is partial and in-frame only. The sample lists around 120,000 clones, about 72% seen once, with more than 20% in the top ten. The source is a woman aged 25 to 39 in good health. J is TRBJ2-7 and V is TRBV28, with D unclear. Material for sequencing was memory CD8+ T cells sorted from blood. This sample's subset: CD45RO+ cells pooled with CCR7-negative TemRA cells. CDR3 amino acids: CASSLMALCAYEQYF. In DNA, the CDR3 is TGTGCCAGCAGTTTAATGGCGCTCTGTGCCTACGAGCAGTACTTC.